The TCR beta chain described here comes from a study of regulatory T cells in long-lasting Graves disease. At least ten counts were recorded for this clonotype. Documented time point: persistent/refractory GD, antithyroid drugs over 5 years with positive TRAb. PBMC-derived RNA was used for the TCR library. Arm-PCR with iRepertoire HTBI primers amplified the CDR3 regions for these TCR beta libraries. MiXCR, applied by TCRdb to the multiplex PCR reads, yields one record per CDR3 protein. The top ten clones hold about two fifths of a sample with 700,000 or so distinct CDR3 sequences, approximately 31% of them seen once. V dropped 7 bases and J dropped 5; count of bases not matched to a gene: 2. Germline V gene data show CDR1 as SNHLY and CDR2 as FYNNEI. The CDR3 sequence is 13 residues long.

The source of this sequence is a female donor with Graves disease. The sequencing used peripheral blood mononuclear cells (PBMCs), collected when the disease was refractory, from a patient treated with antithyroid drugs. J is TRBJ1-1 and V is TRBV2; TRBD1 agrees at 12 bases. In DNA, the CDR3 is TGTGCCAGCATGGGACAGGGGGCTACTGAAGCTTTCTTT. This translates into CASMGQGATEAFF.